The present entry profiles one TCR beta chain with its context. The donors were members of the validation cohort, which comprised under 150 subjects and was separate from the first cohort of 666 subjects. This sample is part of a study of cytomegalovirus exposure and HLA in healthy donors. Study background: The roughly 120 validation repertoires, a later analysis reported, used the same platform as the approximately 630 first-cohort repertoires.

The CDR3 spans 12 residues. Germline values: CDR1 GTSNPN, CDR2 SVGIG (reference sequence). V lost 4 bases to trimming and J lost 6 bases; unmatched junction nucleotides: 2. Clones were sequenced by immunoSEQ multiplex PCR, and TCRdb holds only the in-frame ones, with some missing. Among tens of thousands of clones listed, 95% to 98% were seen once. The sequence derives from a man between 18 and 29 years old in good health and CMV-seronegative. Sequenced input: PBMCs. This rearrangement joins TRBV30 to TRBJ1-4; 7 bases align to TRBD1. CDR3 loop: CAWTRGDEKLFF. The DNA of the CDR3 is TGTGCCTGGACCAGGGGGGATGAAAAACTGTTTTTT.